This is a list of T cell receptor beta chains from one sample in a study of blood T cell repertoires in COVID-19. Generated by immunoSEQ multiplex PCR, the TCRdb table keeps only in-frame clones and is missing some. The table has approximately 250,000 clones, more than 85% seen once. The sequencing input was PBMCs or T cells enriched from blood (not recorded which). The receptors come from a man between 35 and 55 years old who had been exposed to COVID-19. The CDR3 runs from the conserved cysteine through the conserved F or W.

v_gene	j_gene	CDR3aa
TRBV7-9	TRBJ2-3	CASTPSGTSTDTQYF
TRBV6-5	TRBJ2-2	CASSKTDTGELFF
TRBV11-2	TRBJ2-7	CASSPSYRGREQYF
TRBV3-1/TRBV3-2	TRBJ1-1	CASSQRPGQENTEAFF
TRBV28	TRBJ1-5	CASREGQGTGWNF
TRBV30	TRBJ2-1	CALDYSYNEQFF
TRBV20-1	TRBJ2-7	CSATGAHEQYF
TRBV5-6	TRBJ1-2	CASLIGGWSNYGYTF
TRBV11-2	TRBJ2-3	CASSFMEADTQYF
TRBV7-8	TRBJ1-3	CASSLAGPGNTIYF
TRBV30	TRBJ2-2	CAWSVRFAGSILAGGPIGELFF